Following are 28 T cell receptor delta chains from one sample sequenced in a study of γδ T cells in repeated Plasmodium falciparum infection. TCRdb re-processed the multiplex PCR reads using CATT. Of around 86,000 delta-chain clones listed, roughly 1.4% are singletons. Vgamma9/Vdelta2+ and Vdelta2-negative gammadelta T cells were flow-sorted from PBMC for bulk sequencing. Sequenced material: gamma-delta T cells from blood. The receptors stem from a pool of human donors (malaria-infected and uninfected, not separated).

A remark on this clone: The TCRdb protein comes from a much larger clone and disagrees with this DNA's translation at residue 15, likely due to a read error; the protein given here is derived from the DNA. This sample also contains other DNA sequences that code for the same CDR3. The V gene is TRDV2, the J gene TRDJ1; 12 bases are a match to TRDD3. The J gene was not available in TCRdb and was assigned here by matching the DNA to germline segments. This CDR3 has 19 amino acids. Germline V CDR1 and CDR2: GEAIGNYY, EKD. DNA for the CDR3: TGTGCCTGTGACTCCATAGGGGTCGTTACTGGGGGATACACCGGTAAACTCATCTTT. Amino acid sequence: CACDSIGVVTGGYTGKLIF.

This clone is judged medium-sized. This chain connects TRDV2 to TRDJ3, with 9 bases aligning to TRDD3. V was clipped by 1 base and J by 2 bases; unmatched bases: 11. The V gene's germline CDR1 is GEAIGNYY and CDR2 EKD. This CDR3 is built from 20 residues. The chain's CDR3 is CACDTDTGGPDPWDTRQMFF. The DNA for the CDR3 is TGTGCCTGTGACACGGATACTGGGGGACCCGACCCCTGGGACACCCGACAGATGTTTTTC.

This clone came up many times. The chain joins TRDV1 to TRDJ1; 12 bases are shared with TRDD3. Germline CDR1 is TSWWSYY and CDR2 is QGS. CDR3 length: 20 residues. The V gene end was trimmed by 0 bases and the J gene end by 6 bases; junction bases not matched to a gene: 17. CDR3 bases: TGTGCTCTTGGGGAACTAATGAGCCAAACTGGGGGATACCTGCCTTATAAACTCATCTTT. Amino acid sequence: CALGELMSQTGGYLPYKLIF.

This clone was seen a few times. It may be a read error: a sequence one base away is much more abundant. The CDR3: CALGGSSYGYWGIRSSDKLIF. CDR3 sequence (DNA): TGTGCTCTTGGGGGGTCTTCCTACGGGTACTGGGGGATACGCAGTTCCGATAAACTCATCTTT. This rearrangement joins TRDV1 to TRDJ1; 13 bases are shared with TRDD3. Because TCRdb records no J gene, it was assigned here through a match of the DNA to germline. After removal of 4 bases from V and 3 bases from J, the junction contained 20 bases not matched to a gene. Germline values: CDR1 TSWWSYY, CDR2 QGS. The CDR3 is made up of 21 amino acids.

With regard to this clone: This DNA's translation and the protein TCRdb lists, from a much larger clone, do not match at residue 3, likely due to a read error; the protein shown is translated from the DNA. The chain couples TRDV2 to TRDJ1, with 10 nucleotides matching TRDD3. The CDR3 is made up of 19 amino acids. From germline, CDR1 is GEAIGNYY and CDR2 EKD. The CDR3 sequence: CASDSMPGTGGSNTDKLIF. The CDR3 DNA follows: TGTGCCAGTGACTCAATGCCCGGTACTGGGGGATCCAACACCGATAAACTCATCTTT.

In this sample, this clone turned up many times. This rearrangement joins TRDV1 to TRDJ3; TRDD2 is a possible D gene (9 bases). Assignment of the J gene here rests on matching the DNA to germline, because TCRdb gives none. The germline CDR1 and CDR2 sequences are TSWWSYY and QGS. This CDR3 has 28 amino acids. V lost 0 bases and J lost 2, with 41 bases in between. CDR3 protein: CALGELRSFLPPILLGARPPWDTRQMFF. CDR3 in DNA: TGTGCTCTTGGGGAACTGAGGTCCTTCCTACCCCCGATTTTACTGGGGGCCAGGCCCCCCTGGGACACCCGACAGATGTTTTTC.

This clone occurred a few times. A far larger clone is only one base removed, so a read error is likely. The same CDR3 also results from other DNA sequences found in this sample. The V call is TRDV1, the J call TRDJ1, with 11 bases that match TRDD3. The J gene, absent from TCRdb, was called here by matching the DNA to germline. Germline V CDR1 and CDR2: TSWWSYY, QGS. The CDR3 sequence is 21 residues long. CDR3 sequence reads: CALGELSAPMYWGIDTDKLIF. As DNA, the CDR3 is TGTGCTCTCGGGGAACTTTCCGCCCCAATGTACTGGGGGATAGACACCGATAAACTCATCTTT.

This clone was seen a handful of times. TCRdb lists the protein of a much larger clone for this DNA, which differs at residue 22, so this is likely a read error; the protein given here is translated from the DNA itself. For the V gene the call is TRDV1; the J gene has no call; the D call of TRDD3 is as the table states it, not checked on the DNA. This CDR3 is built from 23 residues. Germline values: CDR1 TSWWSYY, CDR2 QGS. Here the CDR3 reads CALGQKGPSYVGGDSLGTDKLTF. CDR3 nucleotides: TGTGCTCTTGGCCAAAAAGGGCCTTCCTACGTTGGTGGGGATTCGCTCGGCACCGATAAACTCACCTTT.

This clone was counted many times. V and J are TRDV1 and TRDJ1; possible D gene TRDD2, 5 bases. The CDR3 covers 20 residues. Germline V gives CDR1 TSWWSYY, CDR2 QGS. Trimming removed 2 bases from V and 5 bases from J, with 30 bases in between. CDR3 sequence reads: CALGERKDLQVPGGPDKLIF. In nucleotides, the CDR3 is TGTGCTCTTGGGGAAAGGAAAGACCTACAAGTGCCCGGAGGGCCTGATAAACTCATCTTT.

The chain is built from TRDV1 and TRDJ1; 8 bases align to TRDD3. TCRdb supplies no J gene; here it was assigned by aligning the nucleotide sequence to germline. Germline assignment: CDR1 TSWWSYY and CDR2 QGS. The CDR3 loop spans 17 amino acids. Losses at the gene ends were 0 bases for V and 0 bases for J; bases not matched to a gene: 6. CDR3 in amino acids: CALGELLLGEYTDKLIF. CDR3 coding DNA: TGTGCTCTTGGGGAACTCCTTCTGGGGGAGTACACCGATAAACTCATCTTT.

Remarks on this clone: This likely came from a read error, as a far larger clone is one base away. The same CDR3 can be traced to other DNA sequences in this sample. This chain joins TRDV2 and TRDJ1; TRDD3 agrees at 10 bases. CDR1 GEAIGNYY and CDR2 EKD come from the germline V gene. The CDR3 length is 14 residues. CDR3 sequence: CACDLLGDPDKLIF. The DNA of the CDR3 is TGTGCCTGTGACCTACTGGGGGATCCCGATAAACTTATCTTT.

As concerns this clone: TCRdb lists the protein of a much larger clone for this DNA, which differs at residue 10, so this is likely a read error; the protein given here is translated from the DNA itself. The chain is built from TRDV2 and TRDJ1; 8 bases map to TRDD3. The J gene, absent from TCRdb, was called here by matching the DNA to germline. The V and J ends lost 4 bases and 2 bases, in that order; junction bases with no gene match: 20. The CDR3 is 19 residues long. Germline V gives CDR1 GEAIGNYY, CDR2 EKD. CDR3 DNA: TGTGCCTGTGAGCCCTTTATACTGGGGGTTACGCCTGGGACCGATAAACTCATCTTT. Translation gives CACEPFILGVTPGTDKLIF.

This clone appeared a few times. The V and J genes are TRDV1 and TRDJ1, with 9 nucleotides matching TRDD3. TCRdb leaves out the J gene; it was filled in here by matching the DNA to germline. CDR1 is TSWWSYY and CDR2 is QGS in the germline V gene. CDR3 length: 30 residues. The V and J ends lost 5 bases and 4 bases, in that order; junction bases with no gene match: 53. The CDR3: CALGNTPITPRVVLRLNVLGDNVSRDKLIF. Written as DNA, the CDR3 is TGTGCTCTTGGGAATACGCCCATTACCCCCCGGGTCGTACTTCGACTAAACGTACTGGGGGACAACGTCAGCCGCGATAAACTCATCTTT.

Within the sample, this clone is medium-sized. The genes are TRDV2 and TRDJ3, with TRDD3 matching over 10 bases. Germline values: CDR1 GEAIGNYY, CDR2 EKD. Trimming cost V 2 bases and J 0 bases; bases outside gene matches: 6. This CDR3 spans 19 amino acids. Written as DNA, the CDR3 is TGTGCCTGTGACATACTGGGGGATGCCCTCTCCTGGGACACCCGACAGATGTTTTTC. Amino acids: CACDILGDALSWDTRQMFF.

This clone was recorded at least ten times. TCRdb's listed protein matches a much larger clone and diverges from this DNA's translation at residue 10, likely through a read error; the protein shown comes from the DNA. The rearrangement joins TRDV2 to TRDJ1, with TRDD1 as a possible D gene (6 bases). CDR1 is GEAIGNYY and CDR2 is EKD in the germline V gene. The ends were cut back, 0 bases at V and 2 bases at J, with 21 bases in the middle. This CDR3 has 18 amino acids. Written as DNA, the CDR3 is TGTGCCTGTGACACCCTTTCTCCAAGAAATACGGGGACCGATAAACTCATCTTT. It specifies CACDTLSPRNTGTDKLIF.

This clone has only a few counts. This likely stems from a read error, as it lies one base from a far larger clone. Within the sample, other DNA sequences also encode this same CDR3. This chain uses TRDV2 with TRDJ1; no reliable D call. TCRdb is silent on the J gene; assignment here came from matching the DNA to germline. CDR1 is GEAIGNYY and CDR2 is EKD in the germline V gene. The germline V and J ends were trimmed by 7 bases and 2 bases, with 22 bases remaining between them. This CDR3 is built from 16 residues. Here the CDR3 reads CACDSLTVDGTDKLIF. The CDR3 DNA is TGTGCCTGCGACTCGCTAACTGTCGACGGGACCGATAAACTCATCTTT.

Worth noting for this clone: TCRdb's entry gives the protein of a much larger clone, which mismatches this DNA's translation at residue 14, likely from a read error; the protein reported here is translated from the DNA. J is TRDJ3 and V is TRDV2; 12 bases match TRDD3. TCRdb carries no J gene annotation; the J gene was assigned here by matching the DNA with germline. CDR3 size: 21 residues. Trimming at V came to 0 bases and at J to 5 bases, leaving 13 bases not matched to a gene. The germline V gene encodes CDR1 GEAIGNYY and CDR2 EKD. The CDR3 DNA is TGTGCCTGTGACACCGGAGCTGCTGGGGGATACGGATCCCGGGACACCCGACAGATGTTTTTC. This encodes CACDTGAAGGYGSRDTRQMFF.

There are many counts of this clone. For this DNA, TCRdb reports the protein of a much larger clone, which diverges at residue 9, most likely from a read error; the protein presented here is translated directly from the DNA. This chain links TRDV2 with TRDJ1, with no clear D. This CDR3 comprises 15 residues. V lost 0 bases and J 1 base, leaving 11 bases between the germline ends. The germline gives CDR1 GEAIGNYY, CDR2 EKD. DNA for the CDR3: TGTGCCTGTGACACCGTTGGGACGGGCACCGATAAACTCATCTTT. It codes for CACDTVGTGTDKLIF.

This clone has at least ten counts. The chain carries TRDV1 and TRDJ1, with TRDD3 matching 13 bases. TCRdb does not report a J gene; here it was assigned by matching the DNA to germline references. J was trimmed by 0 bases and V by 3 bases; bases with no gene match: 19. The length of the CDR3 is 22 residues. Germline CDR1 reads TSWWSYY; CDR2 reads QGS. DNA for the CDR3: TGTGCTCTTGGGGACTCCTTCCTCTCCGGGTACTGGGGGATACGAAACACCGATAAACTCATCTTT. Translated, it gives CALGDSFLSGYWGIRNTDKLIF.

Comments on this clone: It is likely a read error: a sequence one base away is far more abundant. The sample contains more than one DNA sequence encoding this CDR3. The chain combines TRDV2 with TRDJ3; tentatively, D is TRDD3 (5 bases). Here the J gene came from matching the DNA to germline, since TCRdb omits it. The CDR3 sequence is 23 residues long. With 0 bases removed from V and 0 bases from J, the gap between germline ends came to 26 bases. Per the germline V gene, CDR1 is GEAIGNYY and CDR2 is EKD. The CDR3 DNA follows: TGTGCCTGTGACACCCATTGCCTCCCGGGCCGCTCGGATAACTCCTGGGACACCCGACAGATGTTTTTC. Encoded protein: CACDTHCLPGRSDNSWDTRQMFF.

The table lists this clone with a few counts. Translating this DNA gives a protein that differs at residue 4 from the TCRdb one, which belongs to a much larger clone; a read error is likely, and the protein shown is this translation. This sequence joins TRDV2 and TRDJ1; 8 bases fit TRDD3. The trim removed 5 bases at V and 0 bases at J, leaving 13 bases unmatched. CDR1 is GEAIGNYY and CDR2 is EKD in the germline V gene. This CDR3 contains 17 residues. CDR3 residues: CACGSTVLGVYTDKLIF. DNA for the CDR3: TGTGCCTGTGGCTCAACCGTACTGGGGGTTTACACCGATAAACTCATCTTT.

In the case of this clone: The protein that TCRdb holds for this DNA derives from a much larger clone and differs from the translated DNA at residue 4, which likely indicates a read error; the protein shown here is translated from the DNA. This chain connects TRDV1 to TRDJ1; tentatively, D is TRDD3 (6 bases). TCRdb offers no J gene call, so here the DNA was matched to germline to obtain one. Germline-derived CDR1 and CDR2 are TSWWSYY and QGS. The CDR3 spans 21 residues. The CDR3 protein is CALRESTHNLGWGENTDKLIF. The CDR3 DNA reads as TGTGCTCTTAGGGAATCTACACACAACCTTGGGTGGGGGGAGAACACCGATAAACTCATCTTT.

The chain couples TRDV2 to TRDJ2; TRDD3 matches at 8 bases. In the absence of a J gene in TCRdb, the DNA was matched to germline to assign it here. Germline assignment: CDR1 GEAIGNYY and CDR2 EKD. There are 16 residues in the CDR3. The J segment lost 4 bases and the V segment lost 0 bases, leaving 6 bases of the junction unmatched. The chain's CDR3 is CACDTVLGGPTAQLFF. CDR3 DNA: TGTGCCTGTGACACCGTACTGGGGGGTCCGACAGCACAACTCTTCTTT.

A word on this clone: Germline and junction disagree at one end, which may indicate a read error. The chain couples TRDV1 to TRDJ1; 10 bases fit TRDD3. The J gene, not given by TCRdb, was assigned here from a germline match of the nucleotide sequence. The CDR3 extends over 18 amino acids. CDR1 is TSWWSYY, CDR2 QGS, per germline. The CDR3 sequence is CAPGEGCLGGYFPDKLIF. The CDR3 DNA reads as TGTGCTCCTGGGGAAGGGTGTCTTGGGGGATACTTTCCCGATAAACTCATCTTT.

As for this clone: Only one base separates this from a far larger clonotype, so it likely reflects a read error. The sample carries other DNA sequences with the same CDR3. This chain uses TRDV1 with TRDJ1, with 7 bases lining up with TRDD3. J gave up 0 bases and V 1 base, and 20 bases lay outside the gene matches. The CDR3 extends over 21 amino acids. Germline V CDR1 and CDR2: TSWWSYY, QGS. The CDR3, as DNA: TGTGCTCTTGGGGAACGGCCCTTTTTCCCACTTTTGCTGGGGGACACCGATAAACTCATCTTT. Translated: CALGERPFFPLLLGDTDKLIF.

In the case of this clone: For this DNA, TCRdb reports the protein of a much larger clone, which diverges at residue 15, most likely from a read error; the protein presented here is translated directly from the DNA. The V call is TRDV1, the J call TRDJ3, with D perhaps given as TRDD2 or TRDD3 (7 bases each). TCRdb carries no J gene annotation; the J gene was assigned here by matching the DNA with germline. Looked up from germline, CDR1 is TSWWSYY and CDR2 is QGS. The CDR3 length is 23 residues. V gave up 2 bases and J gave up 2 bases, with 28 bases separating them. This CDR3 reads CALGEIGLPRGMIGPWDTRQMFF. The CDR3 DNA reads as TGTGCTCTTGGGGAAATCGGGCTTCCTAGGGGGATGATCGGCCCCTGGGACACCCGACAGATGTTTTTC.

As regards this clone: This DNA's translation and the protein TCRdb lists, from a much larger clone, do not match at residue 9, likely due to a read error; the protein shown is translated from the DNA. The chain has TRDV1 and TRDJ1; D uncertain. The J gene is absent in TCRdb and was assigned here via DNA matching to germline. V gave up 3 bases and J gave up 0 bases, with 14 bases separating them. The CDR3 has 16 amino acids. Germline-derived CDR1 and CDR2 are TSWWSYY and QGS. The CDR3 nucleotides are TGTGCTCTTGGGGAGGGGCTCGATTCGTACACCGATAAACTCATCTTT. Protein sequence: CALGEGLDSYTDKLIF.

Concerning this clone: TCRdb's protein for this DNA is that of a much larger clone and differs from the translation at residue 9, likely a read error; the protein shown is the DNA translation. The V call is TRDV2, the J call TRDJ1; 9 nucleotides align to TRDD3. Germline matching of the DNA provided the J gene here, since TCRdb leaves it blank. The CDR3 contains 15 residues. The germline CDR1 and CDR2 sequences are GEAIGNYY and EKD. V trimming: 7 bases; J trimming: 0 bases; junction bases outside the gene matches: 8. CDR3 sequence reads: CACNTGGHHTDKLIF. As DNA, the CDR3 is TGTGCCTGCAATACTGGGGGACATCACACCGATAAACTCATCTTT.